One and the same sample provided the 16 T cell receptor beta chains below, sequenced in a study of blood T cells in healthy people across ages. Primed by a sample-barcoded 5' primer and a J-beta primer mix, a second PCR proceeded for 7 to 11 cycles. MiXCR, applied by TCRdb to the 5' RACE reads, yields one record per CDR3 protein. The sample records almost 800,000 distinct CDR3 sequences, roughly 64% being singletons. Input material: blood. These receptors originate from a man aged 25-45 years in good health.

This clonotype was picked up one time. The CDR3 coding sequence is TGTGCCAGCAGCCCGACCGGGACAGATCCTTCCGAGCAGTACTTC. Translated: CASSPTGTDPSEQYF. This sequence joins TRBV9 and TRBJ2-4, with 7 bases that match TRBD1. The J call is in doubt because the DNA end fits TRBJ2-7 better. CDR1 is SGDLS, CDR2 YYNGEE, per germline. The CDR3 spans 15 residues.

The V call is TRBV18, the J call TRBJ2-7; TRBD2 agrees at 13 bases. The CDR3 totals 17 residues. J gave up 5 bases and V 1 base, and 8 bases lay outside the gene matches. Germline CDR1 KGHSH, CDR2 LQKENI. The CDR3 spells CASSPLGLAGRPDEQYF. CDR3 DNA sequence: TGTGCCAGCTCACCACTGGGACTAGCGGGACGCCCTGACGAGCAGTACTTC. The whole variable domain, filled in from reference TRBV18 and TRBJ2-7, reads NAGVMQNPRHLVRRRGQEARLRCSPMKGHSHVYWYRQLPEEGLKFMVYLQKENIIDESGMPKERFSAEFPKEGPSILRIQQVVRGDSAAYFCASSPLGLAGRPDEQYFGPGTRLTVT.

The chain links TRBV29-1 to TRBJ2-3; TRBD1 is a possible D gene (5 bases). V was trimmed by 1 base and J by 0 bases, leaving 8 bases between them. This CDR3 has 14 residues. Looked up from germline, CDR1 is SQVTM and CDR2 is ANQGSEA. CDR3 loop: CSVEGQTSTDTQYF. For the CDR3, the DNA is TGCAGCGTTGAAGGACAGACTAGCACAGATACGCAGTATTTT.

V is TRBV14 and J is TRBJ2-7, with 8 bases that match TRBD1. This CDR3 contains 13 residues. Per the germline V gene, CDR1 is SGHDN and CDR2 is FVKESK. Trimming cost V 5 bases and J 7 bases; bases outside gene matches: 7. The DNA of the CDR3 is TGTGCCAGCAGCGGACAGGGTGAAGGGGAGCAGTACTTC. Translation: CASSGQGEGEQYF.

Concerning this clonotype: A much bigger clone sits one base away, suggesting this may be a read error. CDR3 residues: CASRLGTGLGTQYF. CDR3 DNA: TGTGCCAGCAGGTTGGGGACCGGCCTGGGGACCCAGTACTTC. The chain is built from TRBV28 and TRBJ2-7; D is perhaps TRBD1 or TRBD2 (5 bases each). The last part of the DNA fits TRBJ2-5 better; the J call may be wrong. Germline V CDR1 and CDR2: MDHEN, SYDVKM. This CDR3 comprises 14 residues.

The chain is built from TRBV27 and TRBJ2-7; TRBD1 matches 9 bases. The length of the CDR3 is 15 residues. Germline trimming cut 2 bases from V and 4 bases from J; bases unmatched to any gene: 6. Germline V gene sequence: CDR1 MNHEY, CDR2 SMNVEV (reference sequence). As DNA, the CDR3 is TGTGCCAGCAGTTTAGGACAGGGGTATCCGTACGAGCAGTACTTC. Amino acids: CASSLGQGYPYEQYF.

The J gene is TRBJ2-5, the V gene TRBV5-1; 8 bases fit TRBD2. V trimming: 2 bases; J trimming: 1 base; junction bases outside the gene matches: 7. This CDR3 has 16 residues. The germline V gene encodes CDR1 SGHRS and CDR2 YFSETQ. The CDR3 DNA reads as TGCGCCAGCAGCTTCAACAGCGGGAGACTCCAAGAGACCCAGTACTTC. It specifies CASSFNSGRLQETQYF.

In its sample, this clonotype was seen many times. The J gene is TRBJ2-3, the V gene TRBV12-3 or TRBV12-4; no definite D call. This CDR3 is built from 12 residues. The V end was cut by 6 bases, the J end by 4 bases, with 8 bases between. The CDR3 nucleotides read TGTGCCAGCAGCTTTGGCCCAGATACGCAGTATTTT. It is translated as CASSFGPDTQYF.

The chain carries TRBV30 and TRBJ2-6, with TRBD2 matching 9 bases. In germline, CDR1 is GTSNPN, CDR2 SVGIG (reference sequence). The CDR3 spans 15 residues. With V trimmed by 5 bases and J by 3 bases, 5 bases remained unmatched. CDR3 sequence: CAWDSGGGGANVLTF. The CDR3 DNA reads TGTGCCTGGGATAGCGGGGGCGGTGGGGCCAACGTCCTGACTTTC.

In its sample, this clonotype was seen a few times. This sequence joins TRBV6-2 or TRBV6-3 and TRBJ2-7; tentative D call: TRBD2 (6 bases). With 8 bases removed from V and 1 base from J, the gap between germline ends came to 9 bases. Germline V lookup: CDR1 MNHEY, CDR2 SVGEGT. The CDR3 has 12 amino acids. The CDR3 DNA is TGTGCCAGCCAGGGAGGATCCTACGAGCAGTACTTC. Translated: CASQGGSYEQYF.

V and J are TRBV20-1 and TRBJ2-3; 10 nucleotides line up with TRBD2. Trimming cost V 5 bases and J 4 bases; bases outside gene matches: 12. The CDR3 is made up of 16 amino acids. Germline V gives CDR1 DFQATT, CDR2 SNEGSKA (reference sequence). CDR3 DNA: TGCAGTGCTCGCCCCAGCGGGGGGGTGTTAGCAGATACGCAGTATTTT. Translation gives CSARPSGGVLADTQYF.

A few counts support this clonotype. The V gene is TRBV7-9, the J gene TRBJ2-1, with 7 bases matching TRBD2. CDR1 and CDR2 from the germline V gene are SEHNR and FQNEAQ (reference sequence). CDR3 length: 17 amino acids. The trim removed 3 bases at V and 8 bases at J, leaving 16 bases unmatched. CDR3 loop: CASSFNRGSSPLDEQFF. In DNA form, the CDR3 reads TGTGCCAGCAGCTTTAATCGCGGGAGTTCTCCTCTCGATGAGCAGTTCTTC.

V usage is TRBV20-1 and J usage is TRBJ2-1, with 10 positions matching TRBD2. Germline V gene data show CDR1 as DFQATT and CDR2 as SNEGSKA (reference sequence). V was pared by 4 bases and J by 0 bases, with 3 bases of the junction left unmatched. The CDR3 totals 15 residues. The CDR3: CSAIAGGLSYNEQFF. CDR3 sequence (DNA): TGCAGTGCTATAGCGGGAGGCCTCTCCTACAATGAGCAGTTCTTC.

The chain is built from TRBV12-5 and TRBJ1-2, with D unresolved. The CDR3 has 14 residues. Per germline, CDR1 LGHNT and CDR2 FRNRAP. V was trimmed by 6 bases and J by 3 bases, leaving 14 bases between them. CDR3 DNA sequence: TGTGCTAGTGGCCCCACCGACGGGGACTATGGCTACACCTTC. This encodes CASGPTDGDYGYTF.

The chain uses TRBV24-1 and TRBJ2-1; D call uncertain. The germline CDR1 and CDR2 sequences are KGHDR and SFDVKD. The CDR3 totals 12 residues. Deletions cut 2 bases from V and 8 bases from J, with 6 bases between. CDR3 DNA sequence: TGTGCCACCAGTGATTATCGGGATGAGCAGTTCTTC. This codes for CATSDYRDEQFF.

V and J are TRBV10-3 and TRBJ1-5; 10 bases match TRBD1. Germline assignment: CDR1 ENHRY and CDR2 SYGVKD. This CDR3 contains 14 residues. Trimming cost V 6 bases and J 6 bases; bases outside gene matches: 5. Here the CDR3 reads CAISLTGGGQPQHF. In DNA form, the CDR3 reads TGTGCCATCAGCTTGACAGGGGGCGGTCAGCCCCAGCATTTT.